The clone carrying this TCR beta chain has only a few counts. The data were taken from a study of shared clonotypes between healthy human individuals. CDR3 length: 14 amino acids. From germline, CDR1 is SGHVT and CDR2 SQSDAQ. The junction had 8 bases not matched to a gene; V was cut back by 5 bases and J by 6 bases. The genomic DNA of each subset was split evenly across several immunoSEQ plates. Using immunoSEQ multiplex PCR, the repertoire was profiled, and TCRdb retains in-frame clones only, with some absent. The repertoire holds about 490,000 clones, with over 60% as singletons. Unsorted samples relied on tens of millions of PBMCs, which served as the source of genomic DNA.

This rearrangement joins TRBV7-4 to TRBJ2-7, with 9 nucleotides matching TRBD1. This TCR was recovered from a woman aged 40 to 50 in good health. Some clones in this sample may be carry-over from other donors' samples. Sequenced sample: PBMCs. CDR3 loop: CASSTQGARIEQYF. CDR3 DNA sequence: TGTGCCAGCAGCACACAGGGGGCGCGAATCGAGCAGTACTTC.